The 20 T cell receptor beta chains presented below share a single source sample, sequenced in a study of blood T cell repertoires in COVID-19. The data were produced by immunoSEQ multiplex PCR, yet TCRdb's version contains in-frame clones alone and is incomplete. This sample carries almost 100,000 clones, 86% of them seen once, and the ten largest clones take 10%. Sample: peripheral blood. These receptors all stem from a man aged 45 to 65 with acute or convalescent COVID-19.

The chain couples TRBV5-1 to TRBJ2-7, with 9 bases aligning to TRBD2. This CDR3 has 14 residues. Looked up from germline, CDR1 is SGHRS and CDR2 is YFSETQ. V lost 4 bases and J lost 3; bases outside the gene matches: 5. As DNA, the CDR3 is TGCGCCAGCAGCACCGGGACTAGCCTCTACGAGCAGTACTTC. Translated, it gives CASSTGTSLYEQYF.

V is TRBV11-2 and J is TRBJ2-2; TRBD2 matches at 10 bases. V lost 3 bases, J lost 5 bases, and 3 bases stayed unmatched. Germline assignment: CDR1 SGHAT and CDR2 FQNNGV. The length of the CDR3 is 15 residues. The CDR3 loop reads CASSFGTSVTGELFF. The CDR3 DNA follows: TGTGCCAGCAGCTTCGGGACTAGCGTGACCGGGGAGCTGTTTTTT.

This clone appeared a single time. CDR3 sequence: CASKRDGGNEQFF. The CDR3 region has the DNA TGTGCCAGCAAGCGGGACGGGGGCAATGAGCAGTTCTTC. This chain links TRBV2 with TRBJ2-1; 7 positions agree with TRBD2. This CDR3 has 13 residues. In germline, CDR1 is SNHLY, CDR2 FYNNEI. Trimming cost V 7 bases and J 6 bases; bases outside gene matches: 6.

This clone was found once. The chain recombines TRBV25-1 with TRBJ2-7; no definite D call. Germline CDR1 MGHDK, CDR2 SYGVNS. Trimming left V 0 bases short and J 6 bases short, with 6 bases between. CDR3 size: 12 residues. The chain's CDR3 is CASSEYPSEQYF. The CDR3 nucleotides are TGTGCCAGCAGTGAATACCCCAGCGAGCAGTACTTC.

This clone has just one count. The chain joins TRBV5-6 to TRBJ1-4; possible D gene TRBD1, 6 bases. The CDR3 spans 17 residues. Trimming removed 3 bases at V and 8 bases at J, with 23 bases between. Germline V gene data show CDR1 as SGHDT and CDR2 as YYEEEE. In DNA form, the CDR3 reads TGTGCCAGCAGCTCAACCCTAATACAGGGTGTGAGAGAAAAACTGTTTTTT. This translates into CASSSTLIQGVREKLFF.

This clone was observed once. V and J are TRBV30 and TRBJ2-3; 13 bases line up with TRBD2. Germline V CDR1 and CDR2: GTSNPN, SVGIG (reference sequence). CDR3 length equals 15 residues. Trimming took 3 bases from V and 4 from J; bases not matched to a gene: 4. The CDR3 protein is CAWRSTSGRSDTQYF. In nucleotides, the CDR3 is TGTGCCTGGAGATCGACTAGCGGGAGGTCAGATACGCAGTATTTT.

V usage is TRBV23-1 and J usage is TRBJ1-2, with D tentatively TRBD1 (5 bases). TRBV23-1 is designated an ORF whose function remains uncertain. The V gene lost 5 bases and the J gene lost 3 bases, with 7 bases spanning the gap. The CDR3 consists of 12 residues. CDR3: CASSSRDYGYTF. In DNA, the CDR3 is TGCGCCAGCAGTTCCAGGGACTATGGCTACACCTTC.

CDR3 amino acids: CATSDTRVAGANVLTF. CDR3 in DNA: TGTGCCACCAGTGACACCAGGGTAGCTGGGGCCAACGTCCTGACTTTC. The gene calls are TRBV24-1 and TRBJ2-6, with D possibly matching TRBD1 (5 bases). This CDR3 contains 16 residues. CDR1 KGHDR and CDR2 SFDVKD come from the germline V gene. Between the trimmed V and J ends, which lost 4 bases and 2 bases, there was a span of 11 bases.

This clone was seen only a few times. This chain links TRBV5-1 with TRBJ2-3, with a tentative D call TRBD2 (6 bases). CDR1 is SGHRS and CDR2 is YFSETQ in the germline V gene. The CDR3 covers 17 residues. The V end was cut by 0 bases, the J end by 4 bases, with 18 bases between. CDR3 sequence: CASSLGGVSGGADTQYF. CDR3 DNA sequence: TGCGCCAGCAGCTTGGGGGGAGTTAGCGGTGGCGCAGATACGCAGTATTTT.

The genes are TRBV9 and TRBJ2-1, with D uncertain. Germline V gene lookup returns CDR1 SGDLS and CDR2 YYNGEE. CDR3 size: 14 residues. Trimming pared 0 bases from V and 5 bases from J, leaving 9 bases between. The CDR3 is CASSVELGNNEQFF. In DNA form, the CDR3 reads TGTGCCAGCAGCGTAGAACTGGGCAACAATGAGCAGTTCTTC. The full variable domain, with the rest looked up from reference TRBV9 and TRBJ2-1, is DSGVTQTPKHLITATGQRVTLRCSPRSGDLSVYWYQQSLDQGLQFLIQYYNGEERAKGNILERFSAQQFPDLHSELNLSSLELGDSALYFCASSVELGNNEQFFGPGTRLTVL.

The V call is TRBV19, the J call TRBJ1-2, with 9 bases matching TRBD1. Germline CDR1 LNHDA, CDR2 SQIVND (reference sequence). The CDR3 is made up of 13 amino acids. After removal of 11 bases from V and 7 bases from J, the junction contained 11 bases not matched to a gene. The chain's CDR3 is CAAAVQGASGYTF. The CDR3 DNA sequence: TGTGCCGCGGCGGTACAGGGGGCCTCTGGCTACACCTTC.

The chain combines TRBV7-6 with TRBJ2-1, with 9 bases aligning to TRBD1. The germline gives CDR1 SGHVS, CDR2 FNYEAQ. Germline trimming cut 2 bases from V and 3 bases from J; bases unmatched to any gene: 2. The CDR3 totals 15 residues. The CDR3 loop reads CASSLRDRDYNEQFF. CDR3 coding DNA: TGTGCCAGCAGCTTACGGGACAGGGACTACAATGAGCAGTTCTTC.

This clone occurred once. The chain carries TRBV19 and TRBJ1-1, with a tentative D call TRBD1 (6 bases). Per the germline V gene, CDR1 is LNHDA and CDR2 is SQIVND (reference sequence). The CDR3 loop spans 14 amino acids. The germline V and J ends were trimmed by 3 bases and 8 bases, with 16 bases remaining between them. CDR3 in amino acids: CASSIGQGQTEAFF. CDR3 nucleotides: TGTGCCAGTAGTATTGGACAAGGACAGACCGAAGCTTTCTTT.

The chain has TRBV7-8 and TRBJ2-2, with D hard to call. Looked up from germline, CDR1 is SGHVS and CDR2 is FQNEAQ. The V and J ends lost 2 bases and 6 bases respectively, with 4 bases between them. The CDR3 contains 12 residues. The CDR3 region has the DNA TGTGCCAGCAGCTTACGGGCCGGGGAGCTGTTTTTT. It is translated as CASSLRAGELFF.

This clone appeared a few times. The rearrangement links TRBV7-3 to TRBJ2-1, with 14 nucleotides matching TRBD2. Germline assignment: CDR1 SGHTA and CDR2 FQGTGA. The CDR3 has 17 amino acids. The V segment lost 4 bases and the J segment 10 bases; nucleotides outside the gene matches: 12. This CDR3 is CASSSLGTSGSRLEQFF. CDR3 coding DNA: TGTGCCAGCAGCTCGTTAGGGACTAGCGGGAGCCGCTTAGAGCAGTTCTTC. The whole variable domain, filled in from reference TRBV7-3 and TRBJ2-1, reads GAGVSQTPSNKVTEKGKYVELRCDPISGHTALYWYRQSLGQGPEFLIYFQGTGAADDSGLPNDRFFAVRPEGSVSTLKIQRTERGDSAVYLCASSSLGTSGSRLEQFFGPGTRLTVL.

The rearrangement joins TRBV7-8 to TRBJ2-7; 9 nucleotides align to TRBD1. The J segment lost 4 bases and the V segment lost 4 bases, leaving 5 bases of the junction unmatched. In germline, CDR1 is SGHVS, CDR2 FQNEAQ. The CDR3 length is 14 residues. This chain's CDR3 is CASSSQGQGYEQYF. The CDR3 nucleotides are TGTGCCAGCAGCTCACAGGGACAGGGATACGAGCAGTACTTC. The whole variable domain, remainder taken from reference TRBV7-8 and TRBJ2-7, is GAGVSQSPRYKVAKRGQDVALRCDPISGHVSLFWYQQALGQGPEFLTYFQNEAQLDKSGLPSDRFFAERPEGSVSTLKIQRTQQEDSAVYLCASSSQGQGYEQYFGPGTRLTVT.

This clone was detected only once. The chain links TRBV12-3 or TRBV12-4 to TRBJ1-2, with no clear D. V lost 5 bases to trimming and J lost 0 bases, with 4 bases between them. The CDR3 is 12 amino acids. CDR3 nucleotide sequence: TGTGCCAGCAGTCCTACTAACTATGGCTACACCTTC. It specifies CASSPTNYGYTF.

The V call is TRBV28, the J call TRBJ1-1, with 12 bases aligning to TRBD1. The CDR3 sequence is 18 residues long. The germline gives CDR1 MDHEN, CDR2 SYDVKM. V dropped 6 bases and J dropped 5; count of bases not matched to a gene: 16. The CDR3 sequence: CASSSTGTGGAKGTEAFF. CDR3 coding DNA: TGTGCCAGCAGCTCTACCGGGACAGGGGGCGCGAAGGGGACTGAAGCTTTCTTT.

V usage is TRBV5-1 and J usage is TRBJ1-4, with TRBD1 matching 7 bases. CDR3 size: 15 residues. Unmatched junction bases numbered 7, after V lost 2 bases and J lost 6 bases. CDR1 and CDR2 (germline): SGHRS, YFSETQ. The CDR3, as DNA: TGCGCCAGCAGCTTTTCAGGAGGGGGCGATGAAAAACTGTTTTTT. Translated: CASSFSGGGDEKLFF.

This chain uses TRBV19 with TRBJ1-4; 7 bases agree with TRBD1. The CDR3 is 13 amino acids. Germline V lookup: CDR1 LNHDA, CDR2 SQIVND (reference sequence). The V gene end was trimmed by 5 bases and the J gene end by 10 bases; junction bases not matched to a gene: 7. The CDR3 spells CASSQQGSGKLFF. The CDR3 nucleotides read TGTGCCAGTAGTCAACAGGGGAGTGGAAAACTGTTTTTT.